This is a list of T cell receptor beta chains from one sample in a study of beta chain features in type 1 diabetes. Some clones are missing from TCRdb's copy, which holds only in-frame ones; the method was immunoSEQ multiplex PCR. The data show 350,000 or so clones, with 15% to 20% seen just once and 0.044% held by the top ten. Material for sequencing was naive CD4+ T cells from blood. These TCRs come from a woman younger than 35 in good health. The CDR3 runs from the conserved cysteine through the conserved F or W.

V	J	CDR3
TRBV30	TRBJ2-7	CAWSRDRGYEQYF
TRBV4-3	TRBJ2-1	CASSQGTSGRLHNEQFF
TRBV30	TRBJ2-7	CAGTRGSSYEQYF
TRBV7-8	TRBJ2-2	CASSLDDRAGELFF
TRBV10-3	TRBJ1-2	CAISVNMENYGYTF
TRBV28	TRBJ2-1	CASSLWSLVSYNEQFF
TRBV18	TRBJ1-1	CASSPPRNTEAFF
TRBV19	TRBJ1-5	CASSILQGSNQPQHF
TRBV15	TRBJ1-5	CATSRDAGDQPQHF
TRBV7-8	TRBJ2-3	CASSLGTGAGRNTQYF
TRBV5-1	TRBJ2-3	CASSPGKTGPLFTDTQYF
TRBV4-2	TRBJ2-7	CASSLYRGLTYEQYF
TRBV7-2	TRBJ2-1	CASSRHRLAGSNEQFF
TRBV9	TRBJ2-1	CASSVEGVHNEQFF
TRBV7-7	TRBJ1-2	CASITHRYGYTF
TRBV14	TRBJ2-5	CASSLRDTQETQYF
TRBV18	TRBJ2-7	CASSPRQGPGEEQYF
TRBV5-1	TRBJ2-1	CASSTRGNEQFF
TRBV27	TRBJ1-1	CASSNGPLTEAFF
TRBV5-1	TRBJ2-7	CASTLDRGYEQYF
TRBV6-5	TRBJ2-7	CASSRQLDYEQYF
TRBV7-2	TRBJ2-3	CASWGGGTDTQYF
TRBV7-9	TRBJ1-5	CASSGQDQNQPQHF
TRBV4-2	TRBJ2-1	CASSPLAGEYNEQFF
TRBV5-1	TRBJ2-3	CASLRDYSTDTQYF
TRBV5-1	TRBJ2-5	CASSLGRGPTSETQYF
TRBV12-5	TRBJ2-1	CASGLVSSEQFF
TRBV11-2	TRBJ2-1	CASSLSYAHEQFF
TRBV5-1	TRBJ2-7	CASSFLGTNGEQYF
TRBV14	TRBJ1-3	CASRPTGISGNTIYF
TRBV7-2	TRBJ2-5	CASSLVSRETQYF
TRBV25-1	TRBJ2-1	CASSELQGDEQFF